The present T cell receptor (beta chain) was sequenced within a study of T cell responses to AZD1222 COVID-19 vaccine. Study results and caveats: Among the donors, most were white British and more were female, and clonal diversity was possibly underestimated. Two AZD1222 administrations were followed by greater Spike-specific TCR breadth and depth. Regions 160-218 and 743-854 dominated among vaccine-associated CD4 TCRs spanning spike. Seropositivity was recorded at baseline in only a handful of AZD1222 recipients.

Trimming took off 8 bases at V and 3 bases at J, with 13 bases between the two ends. CDR3 length: 13 amino acids. Assay: immunoSEQ multiplex PCR; the TCRdb copy retains only in-frame clones and omits some. This table holds 90,000 to 120,000 clones, 86% found once. This clone was detected only once. Its specificity is not known. The V gene is TRBV12-3 or TRBV12-4, the J gene TRBJ1-1; the D is unclear. The sample here was peripheral blood, taken on day 0 of AZD1222 vaccination. The TCR comes from an adult in good health. CDR3 coding DNA: TGTGCCAGCGGCGGGGTGGCGGACACTGAAGCTTTCTTT. This translates into CASGGVADTEAFF.